Included here is one T cell receptor (beta chain) sequence, with context. The antigen remains unidentified. Every donor was a healthy person donating bone marrow. Germline V gene data show CDR1 as SGHNT and CDR2 as YYREEE (reference sequence). The CDR3 spans 16 residues. Trimming left V 0 bases short and J 2 bases short, with 11 bases between. The sample originates from a study of cytomegalovirus exposure and HLA in healthy donors. The overall study: The study's early data release held about 85 million unique TCRs from HLA-typed donors. Study results and limitations: Later analysis associated a missense DCLRE1C variant with TCR beta V- and J-gene trimming.

The PCR had 60 Vbeta and 13 Jbeta primers. Profiling relied on immunoSEQ multiplex PCR, and the TCRdb table lists in-frame clones only, not all of them. The table for this sample gives about 200,000 clones. The sequence came from a woman younger than 45 in good health and CMV-seropositive. The chain couples TRBV5-4 to TRBJ2-2; a weak D match, TRBD2 (5 bases). The sample taken for sequencing was PBMCs. The CDR3 protein is CASSLGGSHNTGELFF. In DNA form, the CDR3 reads TGTGCCAGCAGCTTGGGCGGGTCTCATAACACCGGGGAGCTGTTTTTT. Full variable domain (remainder filled in from reference TRBV5-4 and TRBJ2-2): ETGVTQSPTHLIKTRGQQVTLRCSSQSGHNTVSWYQQALGQGPQFIFQYYREEENGRGNFPPRFSGLQFPNYSSELNVNALELDDSALYLCASSLGGSHNTGELFFGEGSRLTVL.